There are many counts of the clone carrying this T cell receptor (beta chain). No antigen is known for it. The sample comes from a study of T-cell reconstitution after alpha-beta-depleted transplantation in children. Overall study findings and caveats: It was newly produced T cells that mostly accounted for T-cell counts and diversity one year after transplant. From surviving recipient T cells and thymic progenitors came the high day-60 TCRbeta diversity observed in some patients.

Unique molecular identifiers tagged the TCRbeta library. A single record per CDR3 protein comes from TCRdb applying MiXCR to the PCR reads. The sample consists of fewer than 400,000 distinct CDR3 sequences, approximately 20% of them appearing once. Trimming cost V 3 bases and J 4 bases, with 13 bases left between them. The CDR3 runs to 14 residues. Germline CDR1 and CDR2: DFQATT and SNEGSKA (reference sequence). This chain links TRBV20-1 with TRBJ2-1; D perhaps matches TRBD1 (6 bases). The sample in question was PBMCs, mostly from graft donor cells, obtained 180 days after TCRalphabeta/CD19-depleted stem cell transplant. This receptor was identified in a male patient aged 10 to 17 who had a stem cell transplant for acute lymphoblastic leukemia, so the T cells may come from the graft donor. Here the CDR3 DNA reads TGCAGTGCTAGGGTCAGGGGACCATACAATGAGCAGTTCTTC. This codes for CSARVRGPYNEQFF.